These T cell receptor beta chains were read from a single sample in a study of blood T cell repertoires in COVID-19. TCRdb's copy holds only in-frame clones and misses some; the assay was immunoSEQ multiplex PCR. This sample has approximately 230,000 clones, with about 91% found just once. Sequenced material: peripheral blood. These TCRs come from an older man with acute or convalescent COVID-19. CDR3s include the opening cysteine and the closing phenylalanine or tryptophan. A D gene is named only where the DNA matches it firmly. Size tells how often a clone was seen (once, few, many) or the class of an expanded clone, and some rows leave it out.

d_gene: TRBD1; abundance: NA; j_gene: TRBJ2-1; v_gene: TRBV24-1; CDR3nt: TGTGCCACCAGTGATGGGGGACAGGGGTGGCACAATGAGCAGTTCTTC; CDR3aa: CATSDGGQGWHNEQFF
d_gene: TRBD1; abundance: few; j_gene: TRBJ1-5; v_gene: TRBV7-3; CDR3nt: TGTGCCAGCAGCCCCTGCGGGACAGGAGCTTACAATCAGCCCCAGCATTTT; CDR3aa: CASSPCGTGAYNQPQHF
d_gene: TRBD2; abundance: NA; j_gene: TRBJ2-1; v_gene: TRBV4-1; CDR3nt: TGCGCCAGCAGCCCCGGGACTAGCGGGAGGGCCTATGAGCAGTTCTTC; CDR3aa: CASSPGTSGRAYEQFF
d_gene: NA; abundance: NA; j_gene: TRBJ1-6; v_gene: TRBV7-6; CDR3nt: TGTGCCAGCAGCTTAAACCAGGCCAAAAATTCACCCCTCCACTTT; CDR3aa: CASSLNQAKNSPLHF
d_gene: TRBD1; abundance: NA; j_gene: TRBJ1-2; v_gene: TRBV11-2; CDR3nt: TGTGCCAGCAGCTCACCCCCCGACAGGGCCTTGGAGGGTGGCTACACCTTC; CDR3aa: CASSSPPDRALEGGYTF
d_gene: TRBD2; abundance: once; j_gene: TRBJ2-3; v_gene: TRBV5-4; CDR3nt: TGTGCCAGCAGCGTGGGACTAGCTTCAGGAGATACGCAGTATTTT; CDR3aa: CASSVGLASGDTQYF
d_gene: NA; abundance: NA; j_gene: TRBJ2-3; v_gene: TRBV5-1; CDR3nt: TGCGCCAGCAGCTTGGGAAACGGGGGTAGCACAGATACGCAGTATTTT; CDR3aa: CASSLGNGGSTDTQYF
d_gene: NA; abundance: NA; j_gene: TRBJ1-4; v_gene: TRBV4-2; CDR3nt: TGTGCCAGCAGCGGCACAGGGAGTGAAAAACTGTTTTTT; CDR3aa: CASSGTGSEKLFF
d_gene: NA; abundance: NA; j_gene: TRBJ1-1; v_gene: TRBV3-1/TRBV3-2; CDR3nt: TGTGCCAGCAGCCACCCCGAGAGGAACACTGAAGCTTTCTTT; CDR3aa: CASSHPERNTEAFF
d_gene: NA; abundance: NA; j_gene: TRBJ1-1; v_gene: TRBV2; CDR3nt: TGTGCCAGCTCCCCCTGGGCAGGGGCAACTGAAGCTTTCTTT; CDR3aa: CASSPWAGATEAFF
d_gene: TRBD1; abundance: NA; j_gene: TRBJ1-2; v_gene: TRBV6-1; CDR3nt: TGTGCCAGCAGTGACAGGGGGACGAACTATGGCTACACCTTC; CDR3aa: CASSDRGTNYGYTF
d_gene: TRBD1; abundance: NA; j_gene: TRBJ2-7; v_gene: TRBV6-5; CDR3nt: TGTGCCAGCAGTTACCCTCGACAGGGGTCTCGGGGTGAGCAGTACTTC; CDR3aa: CASSYPRQGSRGEQYF
d_gene: TRBD1; abundance: NA; j_gene: TRBJ2-7; v_gene: TRBV18; CDR3nt: TGTGCCAGCTCACCACCAGGGGGCGGGTACGAGCAGTACTTC; CDR3aa: CASSPPGGGYEQYF
d_gene: NA; abundance: NA; j_gene: TRBJ1-2; v_gene: TRBV7-2; CDR3nt: TGTGCCAGCAACGCCCAGGGGCTCTATGGCTACACCTTC; CDR3aa: CASNAQGLYGYTF
d_gene: NA; abundance: NA; j_gene: TRBJ1-5; v_gene: TRBV25-1; CDR3nt: TGTGCCTCACGGTCCGGGGACAATCAGCCCCAGCATTTT; CDR3aa: CASRSGDNQPQHF
d_gene: TRBD1; abundance: once; j_gene: TRBJ2-3; v_gene: TRBV7-8; CDR3nt: TGTGCCAGCAGCTCGGACAGGGGGCAGGATACGCAGTATTTT; CDR3aa: CASSSDRGQDTQYF
d_gene: TRBD2; abundance: NA; j_gene: TRBJ2-1; v_gene: TRBV27; CDR3nt: TGTGCCAGCAGTCCGTATCGGGGGACTAGCGGACATACCTACAATGAGCAGTTCTTC; CDR3aa: CASSPYRGTSGHTYNEQFF
d_gene: NA; abundance: NA; j_gene: TRBJ1-1; v_gene: TRBV7-2; CDR3nt: TGTGCCAGCAGCTTAGGGGGGGGGACCACGATCACTGAAGCTTTCTTT; CDR3aa: CASSLGGGTTITEAFF
d_gene: NA; abundance: NA; j_gene: TRBJ2-7; v_gene: TRBV20-1; CDR3nt: TGCAGTGCTACGGGTACCTACGAGCAGTACTTC; CDR3aa: CSATGTYEQYF
d_gene: NA; abundance: few; j_gene: TRBJ1-1; v_gene: TRBV6-1; CDR3nt: TGTGCCAGCAGTGAAGTCTCACAGATGAACACTGAAGCTTTCTTT; CDR3aa: CASSEVSQMNTEAFF
d_gene: NA; abundance: NA; j_gene: TRBJ2-3; v_gene: TRBV9; CDR3nt: TGTGCCAGCAGCGTAGGGGTTGGTAGCGGCACAGATACGCAGTATTTT; CDR3aa: CASSVGVGSGTDTQYF
d_gene: TRBD2; abundance: NA; j_gene: TRBJ2-7; v_gene: TRBV6-4; CDR3nt: TGTGCCAGCAGTGACTCGTTAGCGGGGGGAGTATACGAGCAGTACTTC; CDR3aa: CASSDSLAGGVYEQYF
d_gene: NA; abundance: once; j_gene: TRBJ2-1; v_gene: TRBV2; CDR3nt: TGTGCCAAGGGACAAGCCTACAATGAGCAGTTCTTC; CDR3aa: CAKGQAYNEQFF
d_gene: NA; abundance: NA; j_gene: TRBJ1-4; v_gene: TRBV19; CDR3nt: TGTGCCAGTAGTGCCTCCGGGACGGGAGGCGAAAAACTGTTTTTT; CDR3aa: CASSASGTGGEKLFF
d_gene: TRBD1; abundance: NA; j_gene: TRBJ2-3; v_gene: TRBV28; CDR3nt: TGTGCCAGCAGTCGCACCGGGACAGGGCTCACAGATACGCAGTATTTT; CDR3aa: CASSRTGTGLTDTQYF
d_gene: NA; abundance: once; j_gene: TRBJ2-2; v_gene: TRBV21-1; CDR3nt: TGTGCCAGCAGCAGCAGGGCAACGAACACCGGGGAGCTGTTTTTT; CDR3aa: CASSSRATNTGELFF
d_gene: NA; abundance: NA; j_gene: TRBJ2-1; v_gene: TRBV6-5; CDR3nt: TGTGCCAGCACCGACTCCGGGGAGCAGTTCTTC; CDR3aa: CASTDSGEQFF
d_gene: NA; abundance: NA; j_gene: TRBJ2-3; v_gene: TRBV19; CDR3nt: TGTGCCAGTAGTATGAACCGGGGCACAGATACGCAGTATTTT; CDR3aa: CASSMNRGTDTQYF
d_gene: TRBD2; abundance: NA; j_gene: TRBJ2-1; v_gene: TRBV28; CDR3nt: TGTGCCACCAAAAATAGCGGGAGCGAGAATGAGCAGTTCTTC; CDR3aa: CATKNSGSENEQFF
d_gene: NA; abundance: NA; j_gene: TRBJ1-2; v_gene: TRBV9; CDR3nt: TGTGCCAGCAGCAGAGAGAGTGGCTACACCTTC; CDR3aa: CASSRESGYTF
d_gene: TRBD1; abundance: NA; j_gene: TRBJ2-1; v_gene: TRBV10-3; CDR3nt: TGTGCCATCAGTGAGGGAGCGACAGGGGGCGCGAGGAATGAGCAGTTCTTC; CDR3aa: CAISEGATGGARNEQFF
d_gene: TRBD1; abundance: NA; j_gene: TRBJ1-1; v_gene: TRBV7-3; CDR3nt: TGTGCCAGCAGTCTGGGACAGGCGAACACTGAAGCTTTCTTT; CDR3aa: CASSLGQANTEAFF
d_gene: TRBD1; abundance: once; j_gene: TRBJ2-2; v_gene: TRBV3-1/TRBV3-2; CDR3nt: TGTGCCAGCAGCCAAATCCAGGGGGCCCCCCAACCCTCAACCGGGGAGCTGTTTTTT; CDR3aa: CASSQIQGAPQPSTGELFF
d_gene: TRBD1; abundance: NA; j_gene: TRBJ2-5; v_gene: TRBV7-3; CDR3nt: TGTGCCAGCAGCTCGGACAGGGAGGAGACCCAGTACTTC; CDR3aa: CASSSDREETQYF
d_gene: NA; abundance: NA; j_gene: TRBJ2-7; v_gene: TRBV29-1; CDR3nt: TGCAGCGTTGCGAATCAGGGAAGCTCCTACGAGCAGTACTTC; CDR3aa: CSVANQGSSYEQYF
d_gene: TRBD1; abundance: once; j_gene: TRBJ2-3; v_gene: TRBV2; CDR3nt: TGTGCCAGCAGCCCGAGGACAGGGAGTCTAACAGATACGCAGTATTTT; CDR3aa: CASSPRTGSLTDTQYF
d_gene: TRBD2; abundance: NA; j_gene: TRBJ2-7; v_gene: TRBV9; CDR3nt: TGTGCCAGCAGCGTAGCACTAGCGGGAGTTCACGAGCAGTACTTC; CDR3aa: CASSVALAGVHEQYF
d_gene: NA; abundance: once; j_gene: TRBJ1-5; v_gene: TRBV3-1/TRBV3-2; CDR3nt: TGTGCCAGCAGCCCGGGCTCTGAGGAGGGCAATCAGCCCCAGCATTTT; CDR3aa: CASSPGSEEGNQPQHF
d_gene: NA; abundance: NA; j_gene: TRBJ2-7; v_gene: TRBV2; CDR3nt: TGTGCCAGCAGTCCACGGGGTATCTCCTACGAGCAGTACTTC; CDR3aa: CASSPRGISYEQYF
d_gene: NA; abundance: many; j_gene: TRBJ2-7; v_gene: TRBV7-9; CDR3nt: TGTGCCAGCAGCACCACAGGACAGACCTACGAGCAGTACTTC; CDR3aa: CASSTTGQTYEQYF
d_gene: NA; abundance: NA; j_gene: TRBJ1-1; v_gene: TRBV3-1/TRBV3-2; CDR3nt: TGTGCCAGCAGCCCGGGACTTTACACTGAAGCTTTCTTT; CDR3aa: CASSPGLYTEAFF
d_gene: NA; abundance: few; j_gene: TRBJ1-2; v_gene: TRBV19; CDR3nt: TGTGCCACTTCGGACACCAATAACTATGGCTACACCTTC; CDR3aa: CATSDTNNYGYTF